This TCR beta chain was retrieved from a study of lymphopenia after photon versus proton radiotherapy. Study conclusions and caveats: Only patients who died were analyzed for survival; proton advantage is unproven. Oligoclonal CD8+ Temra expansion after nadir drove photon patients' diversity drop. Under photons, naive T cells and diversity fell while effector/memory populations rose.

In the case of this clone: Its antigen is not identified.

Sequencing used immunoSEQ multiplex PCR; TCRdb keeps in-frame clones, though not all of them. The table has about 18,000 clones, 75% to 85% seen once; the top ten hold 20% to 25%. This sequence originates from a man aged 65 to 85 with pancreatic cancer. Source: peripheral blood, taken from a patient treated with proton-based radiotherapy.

CDR3 residues: CASSVQPYEQYF. In DNA form, the CDR3 reads TGTGCCAGCAGCGTGCAGCCCTACGAGCAGTACTTC. The chain combines TRBV7-9 with TRBJ2-7; D gene ambiguous. V lost 5 bases and J lost 2, with 7 bases in between. The CDR3 extends over 12 amino acids. Germline V gives CDR1 SEHNR, CDR2 FQNEAQ (reference sequence).